Following are 9 T cell receptor beta chains from one sample sequenced in a study of cytomegalovirus exposure and HLA in healthy donors. PCR involved 60 Vbeta and 13 Jbeta primers. This table comes from immunoSEQ multiplex PCR, and its TCRdb copy is limited to in-frame clones, with some not included. The sample has under 250,000 clones, approximately 88% seen once. The source material was PBMCs. The origin of the receptors is a boy under 10 years old in good health and CMV-seronegative.

The rearrangement uses TRBV6-5 and TRBJ2-1, with D tentatively TRBD2 (5 bases). This CDR3 spans 15 amino acids. Trimming stripped 2 bases from V and 3 bases from J, with 11 bases between. From germline, CDR1 is MNHEY and CDR2 SVGAGI. Here the CDR3 DNA reads TGTGCCAGCAGTTACGAGCGGACCCACTACAATGAGCAGTTCTTC. The encoded protein is CASSYERTHYNEQFF.

V is TRBV6-1 and J is TRBJ2-1; 7 bases agree with TRBD1. Trimming removed 2 bases from V and 0 bases from J; junction bases left unmatched: 7. This CDR3 spans 17 amino acids. Germline V gene sequence: CDR1 MNHNS, CDR2 SASEGT. The CDR3 reads CASSEHVGQASYNEQFF. In DNA, the CDR3 is TGTGCCAGCAGTGAACACGTAGGACAGGCCTCCTACAATGAGCAGTTCTTC.

This chain joins TRBV6-5 and TRBJ1-5; D is unclear. CDR3 size: 15 residues. V lost 0 bases to trimming and J lost 6 bases, with 12 bases between them. Germline values: CDR1 MNHEY, CDR2 SVGAGI. CDR3 loop: CASSYSMGGLQPQHF. The CDR3 DNA is TGTGCCAGCAGTTACTCGATGGGCGGGCTTCAGCCCCAGCATTTT.

The chain uses TRBV29-1 and TRBJ1-2, with 8 bases that match TRBD1. The CDR3 extends over 12 amino acids. The junction had 6 bases not matched to a gene; V was cut back by 4 bases and J by 8 bases. Germline V gives CDR1 SQVTM, CDR2 ANQGSEA. This CDR3 is CSVASDRGGYTF. CDR3 coding DNA: TGCAGCGTTGCCTCCGACAGGGGAGGCTACACCTTC. The entire variable domain, with the rest obtained from reference TRBV29-1 and TRBJ1-2, is as follows: SAVISQKPSRDICQRGTSLTIQCQVDSQVTMMFWYRQQPGQSLTLIATANQGSEATYESGFVIDKFPISRPNLTFSTLTVSNMSPEDSSIYLCSVASDRGGYTFGSGTRLTVV.

The chain couples TRBV5-1 to TRBJ2-3; D might be TRBD2 (6 bases). CDR1 is SGHRS, CDR2 YFSETQ, per germline. V shed 1 base and J shed 0 bases, with 9 bases lying between them. The CDR3 has 15 amino acids. The CDR3 reads CASSLTSSSTDTQYF. In nucleotides, the CDR3 is TGCGCCAGCAGCTTGACTAGCTCTAGCACAGATACGCAGTATTTT.

V gene TRBV5-5 combines with J gene TRBJ2-3; D not resolved. This CDR3 contains 13 residues. Germline CDR1 SGHKS, CDR2 YYEKEE (reference sequence). Trimming left V 1 base short and J 5 bases short, with 8 bases between. The chain's CDR3 is CASSLPPGDTQYF. Written as DNA, the CDR3 is TGTGCCAGCAGCTTGCCCCCGGGAGATACGCAGTATTTT.

This clone was found a few times. This chain links TRBV6-1 with TRBJ2-2; TRBD1 is a possible D gene (6 bases). Germline values: CDR1 MNHNS, CDR2 SASEGT. The CDR3 has 12 residues. V was shortened by 7 bases and J by 7 bases, with 10 bases between the two germline ends. The CDR3 sequence: CASKQGNGELFF. DNA of the CDR3: TGTGCCAGCAAGCAGGGGAACGGGGAGCTGTTTTTT.

The rearrangement uses TRBV5-1 and TRBJ2-3, with 11 bases matching TRBD2. CDR1 is SGHRS and CDR2 is YFSETQ in the germline V gene. This CDR3 contains 16 residues. V lost 0 bases and J lost 1; bases outside the gene matches: 1. The CDR3 region is CASSLVGLAGTDTQYF. Written as DNA, the CDR3 is TGCGCCAGCAGCTTGGTGGGACTAGCGGGCACAGATACGCAGTATTTT.

The chain links TRBV27 to TRBJ1-6; D is uncertain. Germline V gene data show CDR1 as MNHEY and CDR2 as SMNVEV (reference sequence). The CDR3 consists of 15 residues. V lost 6 bases, J lost 0 bases, and 9 bases lay in between. The CDR3 is CASSDSSSYNSPLHF. CDR3 bases: TGTGCCAGCAGCGACTCGAGCTCCTATAATTCACCCCTCCACTTT.